Shown below are 10 T cell receptor beta chains from a single sample sequenced in a study of blood T cell repertoires in COVID-19. Here immunoSEQ multiplex PCR was the method, and the copy in TCRdb shows in-frame clones only, minus some. The data contain 280,000 or so clones, roughly 85% of them singletons. Sequenced input: PBMCs or T cells enriched from blood (not recorded which). Source of these receptors: a man aged 25-40 years who had recovered from COVID-19.

This clone was seen repeatedly, ten times or more. V and J are TRBV2 and TRBJ1-3; 7 nucleotides align to TRBD1. The CDR3 loop spans 16 amino acids. Germline-derived CDR1 and CDR2 are SNHLY and FYNNEI. J lost 2 bases, V lost 5 bases, and 9 bases had no gene match. The CDR3 DNA is TGTGCCAGCAGTTACCTACAGGGGACTGCTGGAAACACCATATATTTT. Encoded protein: CASSYLQGTAGNTIYF.

The chain couples TRBV30 to TRBJ2-3, with a possible D match to TRBD1 (6 bases). This CDR3 region has 13 residues. The germline V gene has CDR1 GTSNPN and CDR2 SVGIG (reference sequence). Between the trimmed V and J ends, which lost 5 bases and 11 bases, there was a span of 20 bases. The DNA for the CDR3 is TGTGCCTGGGAACTAACAGGGTATAGGGAGCAGTATTTT. This translates into CAWELTGYREQYF.

The chain links TRBV7-9 to TRBJ2-5; D is unresolved. Per the germline V gene, CDR1 is SEHNR and CDR2 is FQNEAQ (reference sequence). The CDR3 is 15 residues long. Trimming removed 6 bases at V and 2 bases at J, with 16 bases between. CDR3 bases: TGTGCCAGCAGAGCACCACTCGAAAAGCAAGAGACCCAGTACTTC. Its protein is CASRAPLEKQETQYF.

The V and J genes are TRBV2 and TRBJ2-1; TRBD2 agrees at 8 bases. This CDR3 spans 15 amino acids. The germline V gene encodes CDR1 SNHLY and CDR2 FYNNEI. The V segment lost 6 bases and the J segment 0 bases; nucleotides outside the gene matches: 4. In DNA, the CDR3 is TGTGCCAGCAGGACCGGGACTAGCTCCTACAATGAGCAGTTCTTC. Its protein is CASRTGTSSYNEQFF.

This rearrangement joins TRBV5-4 to TRBJ2-7, with 8 nucleotides matching TRBD1. Germline-derived CDR1 and CDR2 are SGHNT and YYREEE (reference sequence). This CDR3 has 16 amino acids. The trim removed 0 bases at V and 3 bases at J, leaving 8 bases unmatched. CDR3 region: CASSLDADRVGYEQYF. The CDR3 DNA is TGTGCCAGCAGCTTGGACGCGGACAGGGTGGGCTACGAGCAGTACTTC.

This chain joins TRBV6-6 and TRBJ2-3, with D uncertain. Trimming left V 2 bases short and J 0 bases short, with 12 bases between. Germline values: CDR1 MNHNY, CDR2 SVGAGI (reference sequence). The CDR3 has 16 residues. CDR3 sequence (DNA): TGTGCCAGCAGTTACGGTCGTAGCCCTAGCACAGATACGCAGTATTTT. Translating gives CASSYGRSPSTDTQYF.

In this sample, this clone turned up a few times. This rearrangement joins TRBV7-9 to TRBJ1-2; no reliable D call. The CDR3 runs to 13 residues. Germline V gene data show CDR1 as SEHNR and CDR2 as FQNEAQ (reference sequence). Trimming shortened V by 2 bases and J by 8 bases, and 12 bases separated the two germline ends. This CDR3 is CASSLIREGGYTF. CDR3 nucleotides: TGTGCCAGCAGCTTAATTCGTGAGGGCGGCTACACCTTC.

V and J are TRBV5-6 and TRBJ2-1; D possibly corresponds to TRBD1 (6 bases). Germline V gives CDR1 SGHDT, CDR2 YYEEEE. Trimming took off 4 bases at V and 5 bases at J, with 16 bases between the two ends. The CDR3 runs 15 residues. The CDR3 reads CASSITDRYDNEQFF. The CDR3 nucleotides are TGTGCCAGCAGCATCACGGACAGATACGACAATGAGCAGTTCTTC.

The chain combines TRBV10-3 with TRBJ1-2; 11 bases are shared with TRBD1. The CDR3 loop spans 15 amino acids. V trimming: 0 bases; J trimming: 6 bases; junction bases outside the gene matches: 3. Germline CDR1 and CDR2: ENHRY and SYGVKD. This CDR3 reads CAISESGGQGDGYTF. The CDR3 DNA reads as TGTGCCATCAGTGAGTCAGGGGGACAGGGGGATGGCTACACCTTC.

V is TRBV7-9 and J is TRBJ1-2, with D perhaps TRBD1 (5 bases). CDR3 length equals 13 residues. The V gene lost 10 bases and the J gene lost 4 bases, with 16 bases spanning the gap. The germline V gene encodes CDR1 SEHNR and CDR2 FQNEAQ (reference sequence). CDR3 loop: CAIEAGATYGYTF. The DNA for the CDR3 is TGTGCCATCGAAGCTGGGGCCACCTATGGCTACACCTTC.